This TCR beta chain was retrieved from a study of breast tumors, draining lymph nodes, adjacent tissues. Study-level results: Data fit most tumor T cells coming from lymph node, expanding in tumor. Tumors had less TCR diversity than lymph nodes, more than nontumor tissue.

The junction had 6 bases not matched to a gene; V was cut back by 1 base and J by 13 bases. There are 13 residues in the CDR3. CDR1 is KGHDR and CDR2 is SFDVKD in the germline V gene. As for this clonotype: Its antigen is unknown.

TCRdb passed the multiplex PCR reads through MiXCR, listing each CDR3 protein once. The table has tens of thousands of distinct CDR3 sequences, roughly three fifths seen once. Sequences were obtained from tumor-adjacent breast tissue. The receptor was isolated from a female donor with breast cancer. Some clones in this sample may be carry-over from other donors' samples. The chain recombines TRBV24-1 with TRBJ2-1, with 7 bases fitting TRBD1. The CDR3 sequence is CATSDLKGTDQFF. The CDR3, as DNA: TGTGCCACCAGTGATTTAAAGGGGACAGACCAGTTCTTC.